This T cell receptor beta chain was captured by sequencing in a study of CD8+ T cells in alopecia areata. General study results and limits: Persistence in scalp and blood during tofacitinib was observed for many expanded lesional clones. Lesional tissue from the scalp (especially in alopecia totalis/universalis) showed higher clonality than normal scalp.

Extraction of RNA preceded its reverse transcription into cDNA, which served as the sequencing template. Only in-frame clones appear in the TCRdb table, and some are missing; sequencing was by immunoSEQ multiplex PCR. This sample has around 190,000 clones, with just under 65% found just once. The CDR3 covers 14 residues. CDR1 is MNHEY, CDR2 SMNVEV, per germline (reference sequence). V was clipped by 3 bases and J by 3 bases, with 8 bases between them. Points on this clone: Its target is unknown.

Treatment given: oral pan-JAK inhibitor, 5-10 mg twice daily. Lesional scalp punch biopsies and peripheral blood were collected from alopecia areata patients. The J gene is TRBJ2-2, the V gene TRBV27; D is perhaps TRBD2 (5 bases). The sequences come from CD4+ T cells sorted from blood, collected around week 49, from a patient treated with tofacitinib. The source of this sequence is a human donor with alopecia areata. CDR3 DNA: TGTGCCAGCAGTTTCGGGGTTTACACCGGGGAGCTGTTTTTT. Translated, it gives CASSFGVYTGELFF.